Listed below are T cell receptor beta chains from one sample, sequenced in a study of early T cells in non-severe SARS-CoV-2 infection. TCRdb reprocessed the 5' RACE reads via MiXCR and lists one record per CDR3 protein. Of more than 85,000 distinct CDR3 sequences in the sample, around a sixth were seen once. Sequenced sample: whole blood. The receptors here all came from an adult who was a healthcare worker with PCR-confirmed SARS-CoV-2 infection or an uninfected control (not recorded which). CDR3s include the opening cysteine and the closing phenylalanine or tryptophan. The order of the fields is V gene, CDR3 length, CDR3 protein.

>TRBV10-2|15
CASSRGLAGYNEQFF
>TRBV19|17
CASRRTGGTSGANVLTF
>TRBV7-2|15
CASSSSAGRGQPQHF
>TRBV25-1|15
CASSPNGLQLVTQYF
>TRBV7-2|12
CASSLYGETQYF
>TRBV19|14
CASRTRTERYGYTF
>TRBV20-1|20
CSASPTGLAGGLGSYNEQFF
>TRBV29-1|13
CSVEDGGGYEQYF
>TRBV2|14
CASGTDRVENEQFF
>TRBV14|18
CASSQRALAGGTRNEQFF
>TRBV6-5|15
CASSPGGPSYNEQFF
>TRBV7-2|14
CASGGRGTGTEAFF
>TRBV28|16
CASSLWGGTSDYEQYF
>TRBV29-1|12
CSVGQGNYGYTF
>TRBV3-1|16
CASSQTRRTANTEAFF
>TRBV18|16
CASSPSPGQGVREQYF
>TRBV10-3|14
CAISGTVQSNEQFF
>TRBV29-1|13
CSVEAQGGYEQYF
>TRBV28|16
CASSPSGQGHNSPLHF
>TRBV13|16
CASSLGGHVAKNIQYF
>TRBV6-1|16
CASSGLQGGSTDTQYF
>TRBV20-1|15
CSARMGQGINQPQHF
>TRBV19|17
CASSHAGGLAIHNEQFF
>TRBV5-6|13
CASSLWGEETQYF
>TRBV30|15
CAWSEGTGAFQPQHF
>TRBV6-5|17
CAISQGLAGVPYNEQFF
>TRBV7-6|14
CASSSLVGNTEAFF
>TRBV20-1|13
CSAKGPGGYEQYF
>TRBV19|14
CVSGTGANTGELFF
>TRBV12-3/TRBV12-4|11
CASSLGSEQFF
>TRBV10-3|14
CAISGTGVGTEAFF
>TRBV7-2|13
CASSSQGQETQYF
>TRBV19|14
CASSIRGNTDTQYF
>TRBV30|14
CAWSLGTTQETQYF
>TRBV20-1|13
CAGTSGRASEQYF
>TRBV29-1|12
CSVDAGVGEQFF
>TRBV5-1|16
CASSLALPPNSHEQFF
>TRBV4-3|17
CASSQEVAGTSYNEQFF
>TRBV16|13
CASSGPSGNEQFF